This T cell receptor (beta chain) was sequenced in a study of T cell changes during pregnancy in multiple sclerosis. TCRdb's copy holds only in-frame clones and misses some; the assay was immunoSEQ multiplex PCR. The sample comprises about 68,000 clones, 90% of which are singletons, and roughly 1.5% rests with the top ten. This clone is a singleton in its sample. The origin of this receptor is a female donor with multiple sclerosis, enrolled in a pregnancy study. The sequences come from peripheral blood, collected in the third trimester of pregnancy.

CDR3 loop: CASSLGALANYGYTF. DNA for the CDR3: TGCGCCAGCAGCTTGGGGGCTTTAGCTAACTATGGCTACACCTTC. This chain joins TRBV5-1 and TRBJ1-2; D unclear. Germline CDR1 and CDR2: SGHRS and YFSETQ. This CDR3 has 15 amino acids. Between the trimmed V and J ends, which lost 0 bases and 0 bases, there was a span of 9 bases.